A single sample gave rise to the 13 T cell receptor beta chains below, sequenced in a study of cytomegalovirus exposure and HLA in healthy donors. Both 60 Vbeta primers and 13 Jbeta primers went into the PCR. Sequencing was performed with immunoSEQ multiplex PCR; in TCRdb, only in-frame clones are kept and a portion is missing. The sample lists over 150,000 clones; about 64% were seen once. The specimen was PBMCs. These receptors were obtained from a man aged 45 to 65 in good health and CMV-seronegative.

CDR3 in amino acids: CASSQGRQLSYNEQFF. The CDR3 DNA is TGCGCCAGCAGCCAAGGCCGACAGTTATCCTACAATGAGCAGTTCTTC. The chain recombines TRBV4-1 with TRBJ2-1; possibly TRBD1 for D (5 bases). The CDR3 sequence is 16 residues long. V was pared by 1 base and J by 1 base, with 11 bases between. In germline, CDR1 is MGHRA, CDR2 YSYEKL.

The V call is TRBV9, the J call TRBJ2-3; a possible D gene is TRBD1 (5 bases). The CDR3 extends over 15 amino acids. With 0 bases removed from V and 5 bases from J, the gap between germline ends came to 13 bases. CDR1 and CDR2 (germline): SGDLS, YYNGEE. The CDR3 is CASSVAGVGEDTQYF. CDR3 sequence (DNA): TGTGCCAGCAGCGTAGCTGGAGTAGGGGAAGATACGCAGTATTTT.

In DNA, the CDR3 is TGTGCCATCAGTGAGGGGGCAGGGGGCCAGCCCCAGCATTTT. It translates to CAISEGAGGQPQHF. The chain recombines TRBV10-3 with TRBJ1-5; 8 bases match TRBD1. CDR1 is ENHRY, CDR2 SYGVKD, per germline. This CDR3 spans 14 amino acids. The trim removed 2 bases at V and 7 bases at J, leaving 4 bases unmatched.

This clone was observed a single time. The gene calls are TRBV7-2 and TRBJ2-5; TRBD2 agrees at 7 bases. Germline lookup yields CDR1 SGHTA and CDR2 FQGNSA. The CDR3 length is 16 residues. V gave up 2 bases and J gave up 4 bases; unmatched junction bases: 10. CDR3: CASSLLGRVQTETQYF. The CDR3 DNA follows: TGTGCCAGCAGCTTACTAGGGAGGGTCCAAACAGAGACCCAGTACTTC.

The chain combines TRBV7-8 with TRBJ2-5; D is ambiguous. There are 13 residues in the CDR3. CDR1 is SGHVS, CDR2 FQNEAQ, per germline. The V end was cut by 3 bases, the J end by 2 bases, with 7 bases between. The CDR3 nucleotides read TGTGCCAGCAGCTTTGGTCAGCAAGAGACCCAGTACTTC. It specifies CASSFGQQETQYF.

The rearrangement joins TRBV21-1 to TRBJ2-5; no DNA check was done on the table's D call, TRBD1. TRBV21-1 is listed as a pseudogene. The CDR3 is 14 residues long. This CDR3 is CASISRGIQETQYF. The CDR3 DNA reads TGTGCCAGCATTTCGAGGGGGATTCAAGAGACCCAGTACTTC.

This rearrangement joins TRBV10-2 to TRBJ1-1; 7 positions agree with TRBD1. The V segment lost 8 bases and the J segment 0 bases; nucleotides outside the gene matches: 6. From germline, CDR1 is WSHSY and CDR2 SAAADI. This CDR3 contains 14 residues. The CDR3 loop reads CASVSGQVNTEAFF. The CDR3 coding sequence is TGCGCCAGCGTATCCGGACAGGTGAACACTGAAGCTTTCTTT.

The chain employs TRBV5-8 and TRBJ1-1, with D perhaps matching TRBD1 (5 bases). Looked up from germline, CDR1 is SGHTS and CDR2 is YDEGEE. Trimming shortened V by 1 base and J by 7 bases, and 17 bases separated the two germline ends. The CDR3 runs to 15 residues. This chain's CDR3 is CASSLWSTAVIEAFF. The DNA of the CDR3 is TGTGCCAGCAGCTTGTGGTCGACAGCCGTCATTGAAGCTTTCTTT.

This chain uses TRBV15 with TRBJ2-6; D might be TRBD1 (6 bases). Between the trimmed V and J ends, which lost 0 bases and 2 bases, there was a span of 11 bases. The CDR3 extends over 17 amino acids. The germline gives CDR1 LNHNV, CDR2 YYDKDF (reference sequence). The CDR3 nucleotides are TGTGCCACCAGCAGAGATCCAGCAGGGGCTGGGGCCAACGTCCTGACTTTC. As protein: CATSRDPAGAGANVLTF.

The chain uses TRBV7-9 and TRBJ1-6; unclear D gene. V dropped 1 base and J dropped 14 bases, with 15 bases sitting between them. The CDR3 runs to 14 residues. The germline CDR1 and CDR2 sequences are SEHNR and FQNEAQ (reference sequence). For the CDR3, the DNA is TGTGCCAGCAGCTTAGAATCGGGGTCGGGAGCCCTCCACTTT. Its protein product is CASSLESGSGALHF. Full variable domain (missing parts from reference TRBV7-9 and TRBJ1-6): DTGVSQNPRHKITKRGQNVTFRCDPISEHNRLYWYRQTLGQGPEFLTYFQNEAQLEKSRLLSDRFSAERPKGSFSTLEIQRTEQGDSAMYLCASSLESGSGALHFGNGTRLTVT.

The chain is built from TRBV5-4 and TRBJ2-1; 7 nucleotides align to TRBD1. The CDR3 is made up of 14 amino acids. V dropped 4 bases and J dropped 3; count of bases not matched to a gene: 4. Germline CDR1 reads SGHNT; CDR2 reads YYREEE (reference sequence). CDR3 in amino acids: CASSPRTGYNEQFF. CDR3 DNA sequence: TGTGCCAGCAGCCCCAGGACAGGCTACAATGAGCAGTTCTTC.

The chain uses TRBV9 and TRBJ2-5, with D perhaps TRBD1 (7 bases). The CDR3 consists of 15 residues. Germline-derived CDR1 and CDR2 are SGDLS and YYNGEE. The V end was cut by 0 bases, the J end by 5 bases, with 14 bases between. The CDR3 here is CASSVEEGAYETQYF. The CDR3 coding sequence is TGTGCCAGCAGCGTAGAGGAGGGGGCTTATGAGACCCAGTACTTC.

The chain uses TRBV9 and TRBJ2-3; 10 positions agree with TRBD1. The V gene end was trimmed by 4 bases and the J gene end by 4 bases; junction bases not matched to a gene: 9. CDR3 length equals 16 residues. Germline V gives CDR1 SGDLS, CDR2 YYNGEE. DNA for the CDR3: TGTGCCAGCAGCAGAAAGGGACAGGGGTACCCAGATACGCAGTATTTT. Translation: CASSRKGQGYPDTQYF.